This TCR beta chain was found in a study of graft-versus-host responses after intestinal transplantation. Whole-study context: Among the recipients, transplants were multivisceral, liver-intestinal, or isolated intestinal.

Measured with immunoSEQ multiplex PCR; TCRdb has only the in-frame clones, and not every one. The repertoire holds some 140,000 clones, with about 90% as singletons. V was pared by 5 bases and J by 4 bases, with 2 bases of the junction left unmatched. Germline V gene lookup returns CDR1 SGHTA and CDR2 FQGNSA. CDR3 size: 14 residues. General observations from the study: High graft-versus-host to host-versus-graft clonal ratios were seen in allografts of patients with graft-donor T cell macrochimerism.

This clone was picked up a small number of times. What it recognizes is unknown. This same CDR3 is encoded by further DNA sequences in the sample. This sequence joins TRBV7-2 and TRBJ2-2, with 9 positions matching TRBD1. The specimen was unstimulated CD4+ T cells sorted from spleen or lymph node cells, collected before intestinal transplant. The sequence came from a human donor who received an intestinal transplant. The CDR3 here is CASSPDRGTGELFF. CDR3 sequence (DNA): TGTGCCAGCAGCCCGGACAGGGGCACCGGGGAGCTGTTTTTT.